Following are 30 T cell receptor beta chains from one sample sequenced in a study of tumor-infiltrating lymphocytes in primary liver carcinoma (dated 2017 in TCRdb). Sequenced on an Illumina HiSeq 2500. Using a constant-region primer and ProtoScript II reverse transcriptase, TCRbeta-specific cDNA was reverse-transcribed from around 500 ng total RNA. The TCRbeta libraries were prepared through three rounds of nested multiplex PCR following a slightly modified ARM-PCR procedure. Each of the first two PCR rounds ran for roughly 9 cycles using multiplex TRBV1-TRBV30 forward primers together with a Cbeta reverse primer. Starting from the raw public reads, TCRdb applied fastp trimming at Q25, assembled clones with MiXCR and retained in-frame beta chains. Each CDR3 protein gets just one entry, which takes the most common genes and DNA from the rows behind it. In all, the sample holds about 100,000 distinct CDR3 sequences, and about 67% of those were seen once. Clones ranked in the top ten supply approximately 12% of the sample.

Without any cell sorting, total RNA and DNA were co-extracted from about 20-30 mg of bulk tissue using the AllPrep DNA/RNA mini kit. Sequencing was done on a sample of liver tumor tissue from sampling region 2. The cell subset or site label, as the study defines it: tumor region T2, inferior pole. These TCRs come from a woman aged 55-70 years with primary liver carcinoma and hepatitis B virus infection.

Worth noting for this clonotype: Germline is not matched at one junction end, which may reflect a read error. The chain links TRBV11-2 to TRBJ2-1, with D hard to call. Germline CDR1 and CDR2: SGHAT and FQNNGV. The CDR3 spans 16 residues. The CDR3 here is CASSRPKPEVANEQSF. The CDR3 DNA reads TGTGCCAGCAGCCGACCAAAGCCCGAGGTTGCCAATGAGCAATCCTTC.

This clonotype came up many times. The V gene is TRBV5-4, the J gene TRBJ2-1, with TRBD2 matching 12 bases. The CDR3 contains 15 residues. The V segment lost 4 bases and the J segment 5 bases; nucleotides outside the gene matches: 4. The germline V gene has CDR1 SGHNT and CDR2 YYREEE (reference sequence). Written as DNA, the CDR3 is TGTGCCAGCAGCCCTGGACTAGCGGGAAACAATGAGCAGTTCTTC. As protein: CASSPGLAGNNEQFF.

This clonotype is large within its sample. The chain combines TRBV11-2 with TRBJ2-7; TRBD2 agrees at 11 bases. The CDR3 spans 13 residues. CDR1 is SGHAT and CDR2 is FQNNGV in the germline V gene. V dropped 2 bases and J dropped 6; count of bases not matched to a gene: 0. This CDR3 is CASSLTSGSEQYF. The CDR3 nucleotides read TGTGCCAGCAGCTTAACTAGCGGGAGCGAGCAGTACTTC. The variable domain in full, with the rest retrieved from reference TRBV11-2 and TRBJ2-7, is EAGVAQSPRYKIIEKRQSVAFWCNPISGHATLYWYQQILGQGPKLLIQFQNNGVVDDSQLPKDRFSAERLKGVDSTLKIQPAKLEDSAVYLCASSLTSGSEQYFGPGTRLTVT.

Concerning this clonotype: The final CDR3 position lacks the conserved phenylalanine or tryptophan, pointing to a likely read error. The gene calls are TRBV6-2 or TRBV6-3 and TRBJ2-1; TRBD2 matches 10 bases. CDR3 length equals 17 residues. CDR1 and CDR2 from the germline V gene are MNHEY and SVGEGT. The junction had 13 bases not matched to a gene; V was cut back by 7 bases and J by 4 bases. CDR3 bases: TGTGCCAGCACCGGGACTAGCGAGAGGTCCTTTTACAATGAGCAGTTCCTC. Translating gives CASTGTSERSFYNEQFL.

This rearrangement joins TRBV29-1 to TRBJ2-5; 7 bases align to TRBD2. This CDR3 region has 13 residues. Germline lookup yields CDR1 SQVTM and CDR2 ANQGSEA. J lost 14 bases, V lost 7 bases, and 19 bases had no gene match. The CDR3 DNA is TGCAGCGCCGAGGGGCGTGGACGGGAGGTCCAATACTTC. As protein: CSAEGRGREVQYF.

With regard to this clonotype: The junction departs from germline at one end; a sequencing error may be responsible. This chain uses TRBV11-2 with TRBJ2-3; 7 nucleotides align to TRBD1. Germline V gene lookup returns CDR1 SGHAT and CDR2 FQNNGV. This CDR3 contains 16 residues. The CDR3 region has the DNA TGTGCCGGCAGCTTAGCCGGACAGGCAATCACAGATACACAGTATTTT. Its translation is CAGSLAGQAITDTQYF.

With regard to this clonotype: A junction boundary mismatches the germline segment, possibly from a read error. The chain couples TRBV6-5 to TRBJ2-1; 8 bases fit TRBD2. The CDR3 length is 16 residues. Germline lookup yields CDR1 MNHEY and CDR2 SVGAGI. The CDR3 loop reads CASRPTLTSGFDELFF. CDR3 DNA: TGTGCCAGCAGGCCCACCCTCACTAGCGGCTTCGATGAGCTGTTCTTC.

Only one count was recorded for this clonotype. At one boundary the junction diverges from the germline segment, which might be a read error. V is TRBV11-2 and J is TRBJ2-1, with D perhaps TRBD2 (7 bases). The CDR3 contains 15 residues. Germline CDR1 is SGHAT and CDR2 is FQNNGV. CDR3 sequence: CASMPVGGQGDEQLF. The CDR3 nucleotides are TGTGCCAGCATGCCCGTGGGGGGGCAAGGGGATGAGCAGTTATTC.

In its sample, this clonotype was seen a few times. With a much larger clone just one base away, this may be a read error. In this CDR3 the conserved last residue, phenylalanine or tryptophan, is missing, so a read error is likely. The V gene is TRBV29-1, the J gene TRBJ2-7, with D perhaps TRBD1 (5 bases). V gave up 6 bases and J gave up 0 bases, with 15 bases separating them. This CDR3 is 14 amino acids long. Germline assignment: CDR1 SQVTM and CDR2 ANQGSEA. CDR3 DNA sequence: TGCAGCGTGCATCAGGGTTCGAGCTCCTACGAGCAGTACCTC. Protein: CSVHQGSSSYEQYL.

This clonotype has only one observation. A junction boundary mismatches the germline segment, possibly from a read error. V usage is TRBV6-2 or TRBV6-3 and J usage is TRBJ2-3; D assignment may be TRBD1 or TRBD2 (5 bases each). The CDR3 has 14 residues. Germline CDR1 is MNHEY and CDR2 is SVGEGT. This CDR3 is CASTGTISIDTQYF. The CDR3 nucleotides are TGTGCCAGCACTGGGACCATTAGCATAGATACGCAGTATTTT.

A note on this clonotype: The germline gene is not matched at one end of the junction; a read error may be the cause. The CDR3 DNA follows: TGTTCCAGGAGCTTGGGGGGAACCCTTCAAGAGACCCAGTACTTC. It is translated as CSRSLGGTLQETQYF. J is TRBJ2-5 and V is TRBV5-4, with D possibly being TRBD2 (6 bases). The length of the CDR3 is 15 residues. Germline-derived CDR1 and CDR2 are SGHNT and YYREEE (reference sequence).

Regarding this clonotype: This clone may be a read error of a much larger clone one base away. The chain recombines TRBV7-8 with TRBJ1-2; no definite D call. From germline, CDR1 is SGHVS and CDR2 FQNEAQ. There are 13 residues in the CDR3. Trimming shortened V by 5 bases and J by 6 bases, and 13 bases separated the two germline ends. CDR3 residues: CASSPSPDHGYTF. For the CDR3, the DNA is TGTGCCAGCAGCCCATCCCCCGACCATGGCTACACCTTC.

On this clonotype itself: A junction end diverges from the germline sequence, so it may reflect a read error. The chain combines TRBV28 with TRBJ1-1, with no clear D. In germline, CDR1 is MDHEN, CDR2 SYDVKM. The CDR3 extends over 12 amino acids. The chain's CDR3 is CASSLGHTEASF. CDR3 DNA: TGTGCCAGCAGTTTAGGTCACACTGAAGCTTCCTTT.

Turning to this clonotype: At one of its ends the junction is not consistent with the germline gene, which may arise from a read error. The chain uses TRBV11-2 and TRBJ2-1, with TRBD2 identical over 7 bases. This CDR3 is built from 13 residues. Germline-derived CDR1 and CDR2 are SGHAT and FQNNGV. CDR3: CASSWTSVAEHFF. The CDR3 region has the DNA TGTGCCAGCAGCTGGACTAGTGTGGCAGAGCATTTCTTC.

This clonotype was seen once. The junction does not match germline at one end; this may be a read error. The rearrangement joins TRBV14 to TRBJ1-1, with TRBD1 identical over 10 bases. The CDR3 runs 14 residues. Per germline, CDR1 SGHDN and CDR2 FVKESK. CDR3 coding DNA: TGTGTCAGCAGCCAAACGACAGGGGGCTTGGAAGCTTTCTTT. Protein product: CVSSQTTGGLEAFF.

This clonotype was recorded once. Being one base from a much bigger clone, this may be a read error. CDR3 region: CACRGTGEVGLSEAFF. CDR3 DNA: TGTGCCTGCAGGGGGACAGGTGAGGTTGGTTTGTCTGAAGCTTTCTTT. The chain combines TRBV28 with TRBJ1-1, with 8 bases that match TRBD1. This CDR3 has 16 amino acids. CDR1 and CDR2 from the germline V gene are MDHEN and SYDVKM.

For this clonotype: The junction departs from the called germline gene at one end, perhaps through a read error. The CDR3 DNA is TGCAGCGTTGAAAACCTAGCGGAAGGGCCAGGCAATGTGCAGTTCTTC. Amino acids: CSVENLAEGPGNVQFF. The chain couples TRBV29-1 to TRBJ2-1, with TRBD2 matching 7 bases. Germline V gene sequence: CDR1 SQVTM, CDR2 ANQGSEA. The CDR3 covers 16 residues.

This clonotype was seen just once. The junction and the germline gene differ at one end; a read error may be behind it. V gene TRBV6-1 combines with J gene TRBJ1-5; D unclear. Germline values: CDR1 MNHNS, CDR2 SASEGT. The CDR3 totals 13 residues. The CDR3 loop is CASANVENQSQHF. CDR3 DNA: TGTGCCAGCGCGAATGTGGAGAATCAGTCCCAACATTTT.

With respect to this clonotype: Since the CDR3 does not end with the conserved phenylalanine or tryptophan, this likely comes from a read error. V gene TRBV11-2 combines with J gene TRBJ2-3, with TRBD2 matching over 8 bases. This CDR3 region has 15 residues. Germline V gene sequence: CDR1 SGHAT, CDR2 FQNNGV. The chain's CDR3 is CASRPSATSADMQYL. CDR3 nucleotide sequence: TGTGCCAGCAGGCCCTCTGCGACTAGCGCAGATATGCAGTATCTT.

As for this clonotype: One junction end does not reproduce the germline sequence, and a read error may be involved. The chain links TRBV9 to TRBJ2-7; 7 bases agree with TRBD2. Germline values: CDR1 SGDLS, CDR2 YYNGEE. The CDR3 totals 16 residues. The DNA for the CDR3 is TGTGCCAGCAGCGTAGCCGCCGGCAGCGGGGCCTATGAGCAGTACTTC. Its translation: CASSVAAGSGAYEQYF. Full variable domain (rest looked up from reference TRBV9 and TRBJ2-7): DSGVTQTPKHLITATGQRVTLRCSPRSGDLSVYWYQQSLDQGLQFLIQYYNGEERAKGNILERFSAQQFPDLHSELNLSSLELGDSALYFCASSVAAGSGAYEQYFGPGTRLTVT.

The V gene is TRBV11-3, the J gene TRBJ2-1; 12 nucleotides agree with TRBD2. The CDR3 sequence is 15 residues long. Trimming at V came to 2 bases and at J to 10 bases, leaving 6 bases not matched to a gene. Germline V gene lookup returns CDR1 SGHNT and CDR2 YENEEA. Here the CDR3 reads CASSLMTSGSLEQFF. The CDR3 DNA reads as TGTGCCAGCAGCTTAATGACTAGCGGGAGTCTCGAGCAGTTCTTC.

For this clonotype: A junction boundary mismatches the germline segment, possibly from a read error. The rearrangement links TRBV29-1 to TRBJ2-3; 11 bases are shared with TRBD2. Looked up from germline, CDR1 is SQVTM and CDR2 is ANQGSEA. The CDR3 loop spans 16 amino acids. CDR3 DNA: TGCAGCGTTAGTTTTAGCGGGAGGGCCGATTCAGATACCCAGTATTTT. It yields the protein CSVSFSGRADSDTQYF.

The V gene is TRBV29-1, the J gene TRBJ2-7, with D perhaps TRBD1 (6 bases). In germline, CDR1 is SQVTM, CDR2 ANQGSEA. The ends were cut back, 7 bases at V and 7 bases at J, with 23 bases in the middle. The CDR3 runs 14 residues. The CDR3 DNA reads TGCAGCGCCCTTCCACAGGGAACTAACCATGAGCAGTACTTC. This translates into CSALPQGTNHEQYF.

About this clonotype itself: Since a much larger clone is just one base distant, this may be a read error. The CDR3 reads CASRHDRNNGELFF. The DNA for the CDR3 is TGTGCCAGCAGACATGACAGGAACAACGGGGAGCTGTTTTTT. The rearrangement uses TRBV6-1 and TRBJ2-2, with D possibly matching TRBD1 (6 bases). Germline V lookup: CDR1 MNHNS, CDR2 SASEGT. The CDR3 is made up of 14 amino acids.

The chain couples TRBV11-2 to TRBJ2-7, with D tentatively TRBD2 (6 bases). This CDR3 comprises 15 residues. Germline CDR1 and CDR2: SGHAT and FQNNGV. The CDR3 nucleotides are TGTACAAGCAGCTTAGTCCCGACGGGGGCCTACGAGCAGTACTTC. Translated, it gives CTSSLVPTGAYEQYF. The full variable domain, completed using reference TRBV11-2 and TRBJ2-7, is EAGVAQSPRYKIIEKRQSVAFWCNPISGHATLYWYQQILGQGPKLLIQFQNNGVVDDSQLPKDRFSAERLKGVDSTLKIQPAKLEDSAVYLCTSSLVPTGAYEQYFGPGTRLTVT.

Points on this clonotype: A much larger clone is a single base away; this may be a read error. V usage is TRBV5-1 and J usage is TRBJ2-1; D is undetermined. This CDR3 region has 16 residues. CDR1 and CDR2 (germline): SGHRS, YFSETQ. For the CDR3, the DNA is TGCGCCAGCAGCTTTGCCCCAACTACATCCTACGATGAGCAGTTCTTC. Its protein product is CASSFAPTTSYDEQFF.

About this clonotype itself: A read error is possible here, since a much larger clone lies one base away. The CDR3 DNA reads TGCAGCGTTGCGGGTGAGGACAGCTCCTACAGTGAGCAGTTCTTC. It codes for CSVAGEDSSYSEQFF. The chain uses TRBV29-1 and TRBJ2-1; TRBD1 might be the D (6 bases). The CDR3 runs to 15 residues. Germline CDR1 is SQVTM and CDR2 is ANQGSEA.

On this clonotype: A junction boundary mismatches the germline segment, possibly from a read error. The chain links TRBV11-2 to TRBJ2-1; the match to TRBD2 covers 10 bases. CDR1 and CDR2 (germline): SGHAT, FQNNGV. The CDR3 is made up of 14 amino acids. The CDR3 region has the DNA TGTGCCAGTAGCTTAGGGACTAGCGCGGGTGAGCAATCCTTC. Protein product: CASSLGTSAGEQSF.

In regard to this clonotype: The junction does not match germline at one end; this may be a read error. The CDR3 DNA is TGCGCCAGCAGCGCCGGACAGGGGGGATTAGCGGGAGGATTCCATGAGCAGTTCTTC. Translated, it gives CASSAGQGGLAGGFHEQFF. This chain links TRBV11-3 with TRBJ2-1; perhaps D is TRBD1 or TRBD2 (10 bases each). The germline V gene encodes CDR1 SGHNT and CDR2 YENEEA. The CDR3 has 19 residues.

The rearrangement links TRBV21-1 to TRBJ2-2; the table's D call, TRBD2, was not checked against the DNA. TRBV21-1 constitutes a pseudogene. The CDR3 is 18 residues long. This CDR3 is CASSKGLAGGRNTGELFF. CDR3 nucleotide sequence: TGTGCCAGCAGCAAAGGGCTAGCGGGAGGGAGGAACACCGGGGAGCTGTTTTTT.